One sample yielded the 2 T cell receptor beta chains listed below, sequenced in a study of human T cells and chemical hapten exposure. A single record per CDR3 protein comes from TCRdb applying MiXCR to the RACE reads. The table has 95,000 to 150,000 distinct CDR3 sequences, roughly 13% seen once. Time point defined: patch test 1, 2 weeks after DPC sensitization. Treatment indicated: therapeutic diphenylcyclopropenone sensitization with weekly scalp DPC. The source material was whole blood, sampled in connection with sensitization to the hapten diphenylcyclopropenone (DPC). All receptors come from a young man with alopecia areata. Some clones in this sample may be carry-over from other donors' samples.

This clonotype has just a few counts. The V gene is TRBV4-3, the J gene TRBJ2-2; 8 bases are a match to TRBD1. Per the germline V gene, CDR1 is LGHNA and CDR2 is YSLEER. This CDR3 contains 16 residues. V trimming: 1 base; J trimming: 0 bases; junction bases outside the gene matches: 1. The CDR3 region is CASSQGTGTNTGELFF. As DNA, the CDR3 is TGCGCCAGCAGCCAAGGGACAGGGACGAACACCGGGGAGCTGTTTTTT.

In this sample, this clonotype turned up a few times. The genes are TRBV11-2 and TRBJ2-7; no firm D call. The CDR3 runs 13 residues. The germline V gene encodes CDR1 SGHAT and CDR2 FQNNGV. V lost 0 bases and J 2 bases, leaving 5 bases between the germline ends. As DNA, the CDR3 is TGTGCCAGCAGCTTAGAGGTAACCTACGAGCAGTACTTC. Protein sequence: CASSLEVTYEQYF.